The source of this TCR beta chain is a study of blood T cell repertoires in COVID-19. The CDR3 is 14 amino acids. CDR1 is MNHEY and CDR2 is SMNVEV in the germline V gene (reference sequence). The V segment lost 5 bases and the J segment 6 bases; nucleotides outside the gene matches: 10. Sequencing was performed with immunoSEQ multiplex PCR; in TCRdb, only in-frame clones are kept and a portion is missing. The repertoire holds some 250,000 clones, with 70% to 90% as singletons. The sample comprised peripheral blood. V gene TRBV27 combines with J gene TRBJ2-7, with 7 bases that match TRBD1. The receptor's source is a young man with active or convalescent COVID-19. The CDR3 sequence is CASSPTGFVGEQYF. The CDR3 coding sequence is TGTGCCAGCAGTCCGACAGGGTTTGTGGGCGAGCAGTACTTC.